This TCR beta chain was captured by sequencing in a study of T cell changes during pregnancy in multiple sclerosis. The CDR3 sequence is 13 residues long. CDR1 is SGHRS, CDR2 YFSETQ, per germline. V lost 0 bases and J lost 0, with 3 bases in between. Sequenced by immunoSEQ multiplex PCR; TCRdb stores in-frame clones only, minus some. The profile covers 28,000 or so clones, with about 88% appearing a single time and around 0.8% taken by the ten largest. The sample in question was CD4+ T cells from peripheral blood mononuclear cells, obtained in the second trimester of pregnancy. The sequence came from a female donor with multiple sclerosis, enrolled in a pregnancy study. The J gene is TRBJ1-1, the V gene TRBV5-1; no clear D. CDR3 amino acids: CASSLGMNTEAFF. The CDR3 DNA is TGCGCCAGCAGCTTGGGTATGAACACTGAAGCTTTCTTT.